This record covers a single T cell receptor (beta chain). Everyone who took part was 18 to 89 years old, and they came from 24 US areas. Cohorts were based on clinical histories the participants reported. The source of the sample is a study of blood T cell repertoires in COVID-19. Study context: Sources were T cells, B-cell-depleted T cells, or PBMCs; the material itself was cDNA or gDNA.

Between the trimmed V and J ends, which lost 5 bases and 0 bases, there was a span of 14 bases. CDR3 size: 17 residues. The germline V gene encodes CDR1 MNHEY and CDR2 SMNVEV (reference sequence). Original handling: Nucleated cell number was recorded as an estimate derived from reference gene primer amplification. The protocol was immunoSEQ multiplex PCR, while the TCRdb copy is restricted to in-frame clones and leaves out a portion. The V and J calls and clone size are taken from that table; D and trimming were inferred from the DNA. This sample has 210,000 or so clones, with approximately 80% found just once.

The receptor was derived from a woman between 40 and 50 years old with acute COVID-19. The rearrangement links TRBV27 to TRBJ1-6; the D is unclear. Sequenced material: PBMCs or T cells enriched from blood (not recorded which). CDR3 sequence (DNA): TGTGCCAGCAGTGGAGCCCCCCGGAGCTCCTATAATTCACCCCTCCACTTT. It specifies CASSGAPRSSYNSPLHF.